These 19 T cell receptor beta chains originate from one sample sequenced in a study of blood T cells in healthy people across ages. Primed by a sample-barcoded 5' primer and a J-beta primer mix, a second PCR proceeded for about 6 to 11 cycles. TCRdb analysed the 5' RACE reads with MiXCR anew, one entry per CDR3 protein. The sample holds around 800,000 distinct CDR3 sequences, about a quarter seen once. The same data also contributed to another study, on T cells of mothers and their children.

Sequenced: blood. All receptors derive from a boy younger than 18 in good health.

The chain employs TRBV7-2 and TRBJ2-5, with D unclear. The better agreement between TRBJ2-7 and the DNA end casts doubt on the J call. The CDR3 sequence is 15 residues long. Per germline, CDR1 SGHTA and CDR2 FQGNSA. CDR3 nucleotides: TGTGCCAGCAGCTTAGTTACAGAACCCTCCTACGAGCAGTACTTC. The encoded protein is CASSLVTEPSYEQYF.

There are a few counts of this clonotype. The V gene is TRBV6-6, the J gene TRBJ2-5; D gene ambiguous. The assigned J gene may be wrong: the sequence end matches TRBJ2-7 better. The CDR3 runs to 13 residues. Germline CDR1 MNHNY, CDR2 SVGAGI (reference sequence). The CDR3: CASSPSHGYEQYF. As DNA, the CDR3 is TGTGCCAGCAGTCCCTCCCACGGCTACGAGCAGTACTTC.

The CDR3 loop is CASSFGLAGVAEETQYF. As DNA, the CDR3 is TGTGCCAGCAGCTTCGGACTAGCGGGGGTGGCGGAGGAGACCCAGTACTTC. J is TRBJ2-5 and V is TRBV7-2; 13 positions match TRBD2. Germline V gene data show CDR1 as SGHTA and CDR2 as FQGNSA. This CDR3 contains 17 residues. V shed 3 bases, J shed 5 bases, and the junction held 9 bases outside the gene matches. The whole variable domain, remainder taken from reference TRBV7-2 and TRBJ2-5, is GAGVSQSPSNKVTEKGKDVELRCDPISGHTALYWYRQSLGQGLEFLIYFQGNSAPDKSGLPSDRFSAERTGGSVSTLTIQRTQQEDSAVYLCASSFGLAGVAEETQYFGPGTRLLVL.

As concerns this clonotype: An end of the junction differs from the germline gene, which may be a read error. This chain connects TRBV6-1 to TRBJ1-1, with TRBD1 as a possible D gene (6 bases). Germline CDR1 is MNHNS and CDR2 is SASEGT. This CDR3 comprises 16 residues. The CDR3 spells CASSEGGKDMNTEAFF. The CDR3 nucleotides read TGTGCCAGCAGCGAAGGGGGGAAAGACATGAACACTGAAGCTTTCTTT.

A single count supports this clonotype. The rearrangement joins TRBV2 to TRBJ1-5, with D unclear. The V end was cut by 3 bases, the J end by 5 bases, with 14 bases between. The germline CDR1 and CDR2 sequences are SNHLY and FYNNEI. This CDR3 has 15 amino acids. The CDR3 region is CASSDSSPRDQPQHF. The CDR3 nucleotides are TGTGCCAGCAGTGATTCCTCCCCTAGAGATCAGCCCCAGCATTTT.

The CDR3 DNA sequence: TGTGCCAGCAGCGCACAGGGGGTTGAGCAGTTCTTC. This translates into CASSAQGVEQFF. The chain links TRBV11-1 to TRBJ2-1, with TRBD1 matching 8 bases. The CDR3 is 12 residues long. V shed 5 bases, J shed 9 bases, and the junction held 3 bases outside the gene matches. Germline CDR1 and CDR2: SGHAT and FQDESV (reference sequence).

This clonotype was seen only a few times. The genes are TRBV6-5 and TRBJ1-3, with D possibly matching TRBD1 (5 bases). Trimming removed 6 bases from V and 5 bases from J, with 17 bases in between. CDR3 length: 15 amino acids. Germline values: CDR1 MNHEY, CDR2 SVGAGI. CDR3 sequence (DNA): TGTGCCAGCAGCCCCTGGGGGGGTACTCGAAACACCATATATTTT. This sequence encodes CASSPWGGTRNTIYF.

This clonotype came up a few times. V is TRBV10-3 and J is TRBJ2-7; 9 nucleotides agree with TRBD1. Trimming at V came to 10 bases and at J to 2 bases, leaving 6 bases not matched to a gene. The CDR3 has 13 amino acids. The germline V gene has CDR1 ENHRY and CDR2 SYGVKD. DNA of the CDR3: TGTGCCACCAGACAGGGGGAACCCTACGAGCAGTACTTC. Protein product: CATRQGEPYEQYF.

This chain connects TRBV24-1 to TRBJ2-5; 8 nucleotides agree with TRBD2. V lost 7 bases to trimming and J lost 5 bases; unmatched junction nucleotides: 11. The CDR3 has 15 amino acids. From germline, CDR1 is KGHDR and CDR2 SFDVKD. The DNA of the CDR3 is TGTGCCACCAGCGTTGGGACTAGTGGGCCCGAGACCCAGTACTTC. Its protein product is CATSVGTSGPETQYF.

The CDR3: CASSQIGTFDNEQFF. CDR3 nucleotide sequence: TGTGCCAGCAGCCAAATCGGGACTTTTGACAATGAGCAGTTCTTC. V and J are TRBV14 and TRBJ2-1; TRBD2 is a possible D gene (6 bases). Trimming took 2 bases from V and 5 from J, leaving 13 bases between them. Per the germline V gene, CDR1 is SGHDN and CDR2 is FVKESK. The CDR3 spans 15 residues.

V gene TRBV4-1 combines with J gene TRBJ2-3; perhaps TRBD1 as D (6 bases). Trimming pared 0 bases from V and 4 bases from J, leaving 23 bases between. Germline V gene lookup returns CDR1 MGHRA and CDR2 YSYEKL. This CDR3 is 19 amino acids long. The CDR3 coding sequence is TGCGCCAGCAGCCAAGAACCGATGGGGCAGGGACACACCGCAGATACGCAGTATTTT. As protein: CASSQEPMGQGHTADTQYF.

The sample holds a few counts of this clonotype. The chain's CDR3 is CASTLRGAGHPSGNTIYF. DNA of the CDR3: TGTGCCAGCACCCTTCGGGGGGCAGGGCACCCCTCTGGAAACACCATATATTTT. The V call is TRBV7-6, the J call TRBJ1-3; D may be TRBD1 (6 bases). CDR1 is SGHVS, CDR2 FNYEAQ, per germline. The V and J ends lost 7 bases and 0 bases respectively, with 22 bases between them. The CDR3 covers 18 residues.

This chain links TRBV3-1 with TRBJ2-1, with TRBD2 matching 9 bases. The DNA matches TRBJ2-7 better at its end, which makes the J call doubtful. This CDR3 spans 14 amino acids. Looked up from germline, CDR1 is LGHDT and CDR2 is YNNKEL (reference sequence). The CDR3 DNA reads TGTGCCAGCAGAAATAGCGGGAGTAGGAACGAGCAGTACTTC. Translating it yields CASRNSGSRNEQYF.

The sample holds a few counts of this clonotype. The chain joins TRBV5-5 to TRBJ2-5, with TRBD1 matching over 8 bases. CDR3 length: 16 residues. The germline CDR1 and CDR2 sequences are SGHKS and YYEKEE (reference sequence). V shed 4 bases and J 5 bases; nucleotides not matched to a gene: 13. The CDR3 nucleotides are TGTGCCAGCAGCCCGTACCGACAGGGGAGGTGGGAGACCCAGTACTTC. This translates into CASSPYRQGRWETQYF.

The V gene is TRBV29-1, the J gene TRBJ2-3; D call uncertain. V was trimmed by 8 bases and J by 3 bases, leaving 18 bases between them. The CDR3 covers 14 residues. The germline gives CDR1 SQVTM, CDR2 ANQGSEA. DNA for the CDR3: TGCAGCCTCCATGGGTACAGCCTGACAGATACGCAGTATTTT. The encoded protein is CSLHGYSLTDTQYF.

CDR3 sequence (DNA): TGTGCCAGCAGCTTAGGGTGGGCCCAGTACTTC. Its protein is CASSLGWAQYF. V gene TRBV11-2 combines with J gene TRBJ2-5; D ambiguous. CDR1 SGHAT and CDR2 FQNNGV come from the germline V gene. The germline V and J ends were trimmed by 1 base and 9 bases, with 6 bases remaining between them. CDR3 length equals 11 residues. Looking up the rest from reference TRBV11-2 and TRBJ2-5 gives the full variable domain: EAGVAQSPRYKIIEKRQSVAFWCNPISGHATLYWYQQILGQGPKLLIQFQNNGVVDDSQLPKDRFSAERLKGVDSTLKIQPAKLEDSAVYLCASSLGWAQYFGPGTRLLVL.

The gene calls are TRBV2 and TRBJ2-5, with D unresolved. This CDR3 region has 11 residues. Trimming removed 9 bases from V and 0 bases from J, with 5 bases in between. CDR1 is SNHLY and CDR2 is FYNNEI in the germline V gene. The CDR3 spells CAREDQETQYF. CDR3 bases: TGTGCCAGAGAGGACCAAGAGACCCAGTACTTC.

The gene calls are TRBV18 and TRBJ1-4; D remains ambiguous. Trimming stripped 0 bases from V and 5 bases from J, with 10 bases between. The germline CDR1 and CDR2 sequences are KGHSH and LQKENI. The CDR3 totals 15 residues. CDR3 protein: CASSPPGSINEKLFF. Written as DNA, the CDR3 is TGTGCCAGCTCACCACCCGGGTCAATCAATGAAAAACTGTTTTTT.

The gene calls are TRBV12-3 or TRBV12-4 and TRBJ1-5, with TRBD1 identical over 7 bases. The ends lost 7 bases at V and 6 bases at J; junction bases unmatched: 9. The CDR3 totals 14 residues. The CDR3 here is CASNRDRSGQPQHF. The CDR3 DNA follows: TGTGCCAGCAATAGGGACAGATCAGGTCAGCCCCAGCATTTT.